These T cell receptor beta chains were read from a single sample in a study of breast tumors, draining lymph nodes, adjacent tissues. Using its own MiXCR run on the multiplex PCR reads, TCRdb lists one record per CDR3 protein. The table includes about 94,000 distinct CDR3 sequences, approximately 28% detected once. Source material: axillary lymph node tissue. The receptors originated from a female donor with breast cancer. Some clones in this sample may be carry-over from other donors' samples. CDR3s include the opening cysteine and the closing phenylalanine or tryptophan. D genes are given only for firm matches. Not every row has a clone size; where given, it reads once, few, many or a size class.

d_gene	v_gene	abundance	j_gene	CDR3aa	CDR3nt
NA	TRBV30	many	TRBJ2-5	CAYRRQPQETQYF	TGTGCCTATAGAAGACAGCCCCAAGAGACCCAGTACTTC
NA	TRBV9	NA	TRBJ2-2	CASSVVTGELFF	TGTGCCAGCAGCGTAGTAACCGGGGAGCTGTTTTTT
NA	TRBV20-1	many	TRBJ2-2	CSHPASDCENTGELFF	TGCAGCCATCCAGCTAGCGACTGCGAGAACACCGGGGAGCTGTTTTTT
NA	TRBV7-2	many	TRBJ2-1	CASSLGWERSYNEQFF	TGTGCCAGCAGCTTAGGGTGGGAGCGCTCCTACAATGAGCAGTTCTTC
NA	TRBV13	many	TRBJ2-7	CASSSRDYEQYF	TGTGCCAGCAGCTCCCGGGATTACGAGCAGTACTTC
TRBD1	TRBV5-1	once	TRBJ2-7	CASSFRDRVYEQYF	TGCGCCAGCAGCTTCCGGGACAGGGTCTACGAGCAGTACTTC
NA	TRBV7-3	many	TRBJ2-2	CASSPTPNTGELFF	TGTGCCAGCAGCCCTACACCGAACACCGGGGAGCTGTTTTTT
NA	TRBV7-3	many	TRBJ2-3	CASSLTGNSARLDTQYF	TGTGCCAGCAGCTTAACTGGGAATAGCGCCCGGTTGGATACGCAGTATTTT
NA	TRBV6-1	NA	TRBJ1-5	CASKRRVTRGSNQPQHF	TGTGCCAGCAAGCGCAGGGTGACGCGGGGAAGCAATCAGCCCCAGCATTTT
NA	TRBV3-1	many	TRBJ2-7	CASSQGGGTFTYEQYF	TGTGCCAGCAGCCAAGGTGGGGGTACCTTCACCTACGAGCAGTACTTC
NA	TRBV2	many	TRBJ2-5	CASSVEGRPGETQYF	TGTGCCAGCAGTGTCGAGGGGAGGCCAGGGGAGACCCAGTACTTC
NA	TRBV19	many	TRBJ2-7	CASSTTGSSYEQYF	TGTGCCAGTAGTACCACAGGGAGCTCCTACGAGCAGTACTTC
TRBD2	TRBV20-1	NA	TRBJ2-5	CSANGPAGVLETQYF	TGCAGTGCTAACGGCCCAGCGGGAGTATTGGAGACCCAGTACTTC
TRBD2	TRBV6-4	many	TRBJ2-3	CASSLPSGAYTDTQYF	TGTGCCAGCAGTCTCCCCAGCGGGGCTTACACAGATACGCAGTATTTT
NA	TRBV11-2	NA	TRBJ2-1	CASSLGDFAEQFF	TGTGCCAGCAGCTTAGGGGACTTTGCTGAGCAGTTCTTC
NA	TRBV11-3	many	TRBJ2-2	CASSSAAAYGELFF	TGTGCCAGCAGCTCGGCAGCGGCCTACGGGGAGCTGTTTTTT
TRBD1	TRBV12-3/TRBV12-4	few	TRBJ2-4	CASSHRQGNIQYF	TGTGCCAGCAGTCACCGACAGGGGAACATTCAGTACTTC
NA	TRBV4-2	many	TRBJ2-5	CASSQAGGWEQETQYF	TGTGCCAGCAGCCAAGCCGGCGGGTGGGAACAAGAGACCCAGTACTTC
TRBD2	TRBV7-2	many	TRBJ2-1	CASSSRLAGFEQFF	TGTGCCAGCAGCTCGCGACTAGCGGGGTTTGAGCAGTTCTTC
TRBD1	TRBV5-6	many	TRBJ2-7	CASRTGSRSYEQYF	TGTGCCAGTCGGACAGGGTCGAGGTCCTACGAGCAGTACTTC
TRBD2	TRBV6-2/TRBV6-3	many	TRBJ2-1	CATVEGAGINEQFF	TGTGCCACGGTGGAGGGAGCGGGAATCAATGAGCAGTTCTTC
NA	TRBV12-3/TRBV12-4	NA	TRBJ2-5	CASSLGQAGIAQYF	TGTGCCAGCAGTTTAGGACAGGCAGGGATTGCTCAGTACTTC
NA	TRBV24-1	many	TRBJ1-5	CATSERGGGLNQPQHF	TGTGCCACCAGTGAACGGGGAGGCGGGCTCAATCAGCCCCAGCATTTT
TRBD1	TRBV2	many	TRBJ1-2	CASRGRGQGLVGYTF	TGTGCCAGCAGAGGGAGAGGACAGGGCCTAGTGGGCTACACCTTC
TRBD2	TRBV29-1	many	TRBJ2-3	CSVVRGGTDTQYF	TGCAGCGTTGTAAGGGGAGGGACAGATACGCAGTATTTT
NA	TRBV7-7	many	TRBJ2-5	CASSLGPGVNPNVQETQYF	TGTGCCAGCAGCTTAGGTCCAGGGGTCAACCCAAACGTCCAAGAGACCCAGTACTTC
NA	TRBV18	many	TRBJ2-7	CASSPSATYEQYF	TGTGCCAGCTCACCTTCAGCTACCTACGAGCAGTACTTC
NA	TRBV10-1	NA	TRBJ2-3	CASKSLGTSTDTQYF	TGCGCCAGCAAGTCCCTCGGGACCTCCACAGATACGCAGTATTTT
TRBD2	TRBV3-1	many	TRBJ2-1	CASSLGTSDYNEQFF	TGTGCCAGCAGCCTTGGGACTAGCGATTACAATGAGCAGTTCTTC
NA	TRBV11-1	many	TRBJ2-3	CASSLTLVADTQYF	TGTGCCAGCAGCTTAACGCTGGTGGCAGATACGCAGTATTTT
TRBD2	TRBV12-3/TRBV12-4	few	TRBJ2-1	CASRSGEREEFF	TGTGCCAGCAGGTCGGGGGAGCGGGAGGAGTTCTTC
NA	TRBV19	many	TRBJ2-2	CASTRLTTVTGELFF	TGTGCCAGTACCCGGCTCACTACCGTCACCGGGGAGCTGTTTTTT
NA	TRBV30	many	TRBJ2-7	CAWSVELTGSDEQYF	TGTGCCTGGAGTGTCGAACTTACGGGGTCTGACGAGCAGTACTTC
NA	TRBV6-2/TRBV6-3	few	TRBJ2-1	CASSYRGEGTYNEQFF	TGTGCCAGCAGTTACCGGGGAGAGGGGACCTACAATGAGCAGTTCTTC
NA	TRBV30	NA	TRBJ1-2	CAWSDLTANYGYTF	TGTGCCTGGAGTGACCTCACGGCTAACTATGGCTACACCTTC
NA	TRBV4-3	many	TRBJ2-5	CASSQVETQYF	TGCGCCAGCAGCCAAGTTGAGACCCAGTACTTC
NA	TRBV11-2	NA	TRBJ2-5	CASSLRTIQETRYF	TGCGCCAGCAGCCTCCGGACAATTCAAGAGACCCGGTACTTC
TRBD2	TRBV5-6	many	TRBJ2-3	CASSPRGASGLADTQYF	TGTGCCAGCAGCCCCCGGGGGGCTAGCGGGCTGGCAGATACGCAGTATTTT
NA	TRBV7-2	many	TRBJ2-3	CASSPSRGVVDTQYF	TGTGCCAGCAGCCCATCCCGGGGAGTTGTAGATACGCAGTATTTT
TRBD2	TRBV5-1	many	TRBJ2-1	CASSLEITGTSGANEQFF	TGCGCCAGCAGCTTGGAAATAACCGGGACTAGCGGAGCCAATGAGCAGTTCTTC
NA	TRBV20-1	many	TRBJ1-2	CSAPGAGSYGYTF	TGCAGTGCTCCCGGGGCGGGGAGCTATGGCTACACCTTC
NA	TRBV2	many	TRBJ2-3	CASSAQSRGRNTQYF	TGTGCCAGCAGTGCTCAGAGTCGGGGGCGGAATACGCAGTATTTT
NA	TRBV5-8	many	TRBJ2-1	CASSLTTYNEQFF	TGTGCCAGCAGCTTGACTACCTACAATGAGCAGTTCTTC
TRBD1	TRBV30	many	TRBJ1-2	CAWSPGQGAEGYTF	TGTGCCTGGTCACCGGGACAGGGGGCGGAAGGCTACACCTTC
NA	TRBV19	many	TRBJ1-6	CASTQTVGDSPLHF	TGTGCCAGTACCCAAACTGTGGGGGATTCACCCCTCCACTTT
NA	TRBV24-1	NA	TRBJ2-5	CATAGWTETQYF	TGTGCCACCGCTGGGTGGACGGAGACCCAGTACTTC
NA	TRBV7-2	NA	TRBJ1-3	CASSAETGSGNTIHF	TGTGCCAGCAGCGCCGAAACGGGCTCTGGAAACACCATACATTTT
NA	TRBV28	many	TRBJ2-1	CASRDYNEQFF	TGTGCCAGCAGGGATTACAATGAGCAGTTCTTC
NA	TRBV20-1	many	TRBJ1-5	CSADAREGGQPQHF	TGCAGTGCTGACGCTCGAGAGGGCGGTCAGCCCCAGCATTTT
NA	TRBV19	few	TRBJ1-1	CASSLMVNTEAFF	TGTGCCAGTAGCCTAATGGTGAACACTGAAGCTTTCTTT
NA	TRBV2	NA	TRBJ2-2	CASSKEEGIGTGELFF	TGTGCCAGTAGTAAAGAGGAGGGGATTGGCACCGGGGAGCTGTTTTTT
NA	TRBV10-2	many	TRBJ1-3	CASSEFGQLSGNTIYF	TGCGCCAGCAGTGAGTTTGGTCAACTGTCGGGAAACACCATATATTTT
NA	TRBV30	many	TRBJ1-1	CAWSWGNTEAFF	TGTGCCTGGAGTTGGGGGAACACTGAAGCTTTCTTT
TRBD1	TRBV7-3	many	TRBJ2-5	CASSLRGQGWETQYF	TGTGCCAGCAGCTTAAGGGGACAGGGGTGGGAGACCCAGTACTTC
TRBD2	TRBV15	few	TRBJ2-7	CASKSGSSYEQYF	TGTGCCAGTAAGAGCGGGAGTTCCTACGAGCAGTACTTC
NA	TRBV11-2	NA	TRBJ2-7	CAWNGQNAYEQYF	TGTGCCTGGAACGGTCAGAACGCCTACGAGCAGTACTTC
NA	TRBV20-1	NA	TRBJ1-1	CSADRGSTEAFF	TGCAGTGCTGATAGGGGGAGCACTGAAGCTTTCTTT
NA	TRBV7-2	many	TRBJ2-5	CASSGKGKKETQYF	TGTGCCAGCAGCGGAAAAGGGAAAAAAGAGACCCAGTACTTC